This T cell receptor (beta chain) was identified during a study of blood T cell repertoires in COVID-19. Study in general: Whether acute or convalescent, the COVID-19 samples came from the United States, Italy and Spain.

Some clones are missing from TCRdb's copy, which holds only in-frame ones; the method was immunoSEQ multiplex PCR. Here the sample spans 35,000 to 45,000 clones, over 75% being singletons. The germline CDR1 and CDR2 sequences are GTSNPN and SVGIG (reference sequence). The CDR3 has 13 amino acids. Trimming removed 0 bases from V and 9 bases from J, with 12 bases in between. Material: peripheral blood. The clonotype was recovered from a human donor in a cohort sampled during active COVID-19. This chain connects TRBV30 to TRBJ2-1; no definite D call. Here the CDR3 DNA reads TGTGCCTGGAGTGTTGTCGAGAACGGTGAGCAGTTCTTC. This translates into CAWSVVENGEQFF.